The source of this TCR beta chain is a study of glioma-infiltrating T cells after dendritic cell vaccination. Looking at the study overall: Patients received autologous tumor lysate-pulsed dendritic cell vaccination between about 2003 and 2012. General study points: Estimated pretreatment TIL content predicted outcome after dendritic cell vaccination.

Turning to this clone: Its specificity is not known.

The assay was immunoSEQ multiplex PCR, and TCRdb's table has in-frame clones only and misses some. The data contain 95,000 to 110,000 clones, about four fifths of them seen just once; the ten biggest clones take up 12%. The CDR3 sequence is 17 residues long. The material sequenced was blood, taken before dendritic cell vaccination. V gene TRBV21-1 combines with J gene TRBJ1-5; TRBD1 is the table's D call and was not checked against the DNA. TRBV21-1 is labeled a pseudogene. The clonotype was recovered from a human donor with glioblastoma. As DNA, the CDR3 is TGTGCCAGCAGCTCCAGAAGAAGGGACAGGGGAAATCAGCCCCAGCATTTT. This codes for CASSSRRRDRGNQPQHF.